This T cell receptor beta chain derives from a study of human T cells and chemical hapten exposure. The study, taken as a whole, reports: Expanded TCRs clustered into significantly more large CDR3 similarity groups than controls, the analysis revealed.

A few counts support this clonotype. What it binds is unknown. As to time point: patch test 1, 2 weeks after DPC sensitization. Treatment reported: therapeutic diphenylcyclopropenone sensitization with weekly scalp DPC. The template was total RNA from unfractionated whole blood. TCRdb reprocessed the RACE reads via MiXCR and lists one record per CDR3 protein. This sample has around 110,000 distinct CDR3 sequences, with about 12% found just once. The sequencing here drew on whole blood, taken in connection with sensitization to the hapten diphenylcyclopropenone (DPC). The source is a woman between 45 and 65 years old with alopecia areata. Some clones in this sample may be carry-over from other donors' samples.

CDR3 amino acids: CASSIEGVEQYF. The CDR3 DNA reads TGTGCCAGCAGCATCGAGGGTGTCGAGCAGTACTTC. The rearrangement links TRBV13 to TRBJ2-7; perhaps TRBD2 as D (5 bases). This CDR3 is 12 amino acids long. Trimming removed 5 bases from V and 6 bases from J, with 11 bases in between. CDR1 is PRHDT, CDR2 FYEKMQ, per germline (reference sequence).